What follows are 11 T cell receptor beta chains derived from one specimen sequenced in a study of cytomegalovirus exposure and HLA in healthy donors listed by TCRdb under 2017. The protocol used for the library was the immunoSEQ multiplex PCR assay. For the multiplex PCR, a mixture combining 60 forward primers for TCR Vbeta segments and 13 reverse primers for TCR Jbeta segments was used. TCRdb limited this immuneACCESS table to in-frame rearrangements with V and J called. A share of clones is missing; checked studies link under half to unresolved V genes, and the rest is unexplained. The sample includes roughly 160,000 clones, with 60% to 85% observed a single time. The ten largest clonotypes hold approximately 3.7% of the sample. The sample was PBMCs. These receptors were collected from a man younger than 40 in good health and CMV-seropositive.

This chain uses TRBV4-1 with TRBJ1-2; TRBD1 aligns across 7 bases. The germline V gene encodes CDR1 MGHRA and CDR2 YSYEKL. Losses at the gene ends were 5 bases for V and 8 bases for J; bases not matched to a gene: 8. The CDR3 has 13 amino acids. This chain's CDR3 is CASSDRAPRGYTF. The CDR3 DNA is TGCGCCAGCAGCGACAGGGCGCCTCGAGGCTACACCTTC.

The V gene is TRBV5-4, the J gene TRBJ2-7; possibly TRBD2 for D (5 bases). The CDR3 contains 16 residues. Germline CDR1 reads SGHNT; CDR2 reads YYREEE (reference sequence). V lost 0 bases to trimming and J lost 0 bases, with 13 bases between them. Here the CDR3 reads CASSLESGLGSYEQYF. The CDR3 DNA follows: TGTGCCAGCAGCTTGGAGTCCGGACTGGGCTCCTACGAGCAGTACTTC.

V usage is TRBV19 and J usage is TRBJ2-1, with 9 nucleotides matching TRBD2. CDR1 and CDR2 from the germline V gene are LNHDA and SQIVND (reference sequence). The CDR3 covers 14 residues. Unmatched junction bases numbered 11, after V lost 8 bases and J lost 9 bases. The CDR3 nucleotides read TGTGCCAGTGCTCCGGCGGGGGGGAAGAGTGAGCAGTTCTTC. It specifies CASAPAGGKSEQFF.

The table lists this clone with a few counts. The V call is TRBV4-1, the J call TRBJ1-5; no clear D. The CDR3 is made up of 12 amino acids. The V gene's germline CDR1 is MGHRA and CDR2 YSYEKL. Trimming shortened V by 4 bases and J by 6 bases, and 7 bases separated the two germline ends. DNA for the CDR3: TGCGCCAGCAGCCCGCCCGGTCAGCCCCAGCATTTT. This translates into CASSPPGQPQHF.

A few counts support this clone. The V call is TRBV29-1, the J call TRBJ1-2; no clear D. The V and J ends lost 6 bases and 6 bases respectively, with 14 bases between them. Germline assignment: CDR1 SQVTM and CDR2 ANQGSEA. This CDR3 has 12 amino acids. CDR3 loop: CSVQIGVDGYTF. The CDR3 nucleotides read TGCAGCGTACAAATCGGGGTAGATGGCTACACCTTC.

The chain combines TRBV2 with TRBJ2-5, with D possibly TRBD1 on 6 matching bases. The CDR3 sequence is 14 residues long. In germline, CDR1 is SNHLY, CDR2 FYNNEI. V lost 2 bases and J 5 bases, leaving 12 bases between the germline ends. The CDR3 DNA follows: TGTGCCAGCAGTGAACTGGGGGCGAGTGAGACCCAGTACTTC. Its translation is CASSELGASETQYF. Filled out from reference TRBV2 and TRBJ2-5, the complete variable domain reads EPEVTQTPSHQVTQMGQEVILRCVPISNHLYFYWYRQILGQKVEFLVSFYNNEISEKSEIFDDQFSVERPDGSNFTLKIRSTKLEDSAMYFCASSELGASETQYFGPGTRLLVL.

The chain carries TRBV5-1 and TRBJ1-6; D is ambiguous. The V end lost 1 base, the J end lost 0 bases, and 8 bases lay between the germline ends. Germline V gives CDR1 SGHRS, CDR2 YFSETQ. The CDR3 loop spans 16 amino acids. CDR3 residues: CASSLTPSSYNSPLHF. CDR3 nucleotide sequence: TGCGCCAGCAGCTTGACGCCCAGCTCCTATAATTCACCCCTCCACTTT.

This clone was counted between two and nine times. The chain employs TRBV23-1 and TRBJ1-5; the match to TRBD1 covers 11 bases. TRBV23-1 is an open reading frame whose function is uncertain. With 4 bases clipped from V and 5 bases from J, the junction kept 4 bases outside the gene matches. The CDR3 spans 15 residues. This chain's CDR3 is CASSRGQGADQPQHF. As DNA, the CDR3 is TGCGCCAGCAGTCGCGGACAGGGGGCAGATCAGCCCCAGCATTTT.

The genes are TRBV30 and TRBJ1-1, with 9 bases fitting TRBD1. Looked up from germline, CDR1 is GTSNPN and CDR2 is SVGIG (reference sequence). V shed 5 bases, J shed 6 bases, and the junction held 4 bases outside the gene matches. The CDR3 extends over 12 amino acids. The CDR3 bases are TGTGCCTGGGGGACAGGGCACGCTGAAGCTTTCTTT. Amino acid sequence: CAWGTGHAEAFF.

This clone was observed a single time. CDR3 DNA sequence: TGTGCCAGCAGTTCCCGGACAGACTATGGCTACACCTTC. The encoded protein is CASSSRTDYGYTF. The chain links TRBV27 to TRBJ1-2, with D possibly being TRBD1 (6 bases). Per the germline V gene, CDR1 is MNHEY and CDR2 is SMNVEV (reference sequence). The germline V and J ends were trimmed by 4 bases and 3 bases, with 9 bases remaining between them. The CDR3 is 13 residues long.

The chain links TRBV7-9 to TRBJ2-3; 9 bases fit TRBD2. V lost 5 bases, J lost 6 bases, and 12 bases stayed unmatched. CDR3 length equals 16 residues. From germline, CDR1 is SEHNR and CDR2 FQNEAQ (reference sequence). The CDR3 nucleotides are TGTGCCAGCAGCCCCCCGGAAGCGGGGGGTGGCGATACGCAGTATTTT. Amino acid sequence: CASSPPEAGGGDTQYF.